The 25 T cell receptor beta chains presented below share a single source sample, sequenced in a study of T cell changes during pregnancy in multiple sclerosis. Sequencing used immunoSEQ multiplex PCR; TCRdb keeps in-frame clones, though not all of them. The table includes 40,000 to 45,000 clones, around nine tenths detected once. Specimen: CD4+ T cells from peripheral blood mononuclear cells, collected in the first trimester of pregnancy. These receptor sequences come from a female donor with multiple sclerosis, enrolled in a pregnancy study.

This clone was recorded a few times. The V call is TRBV5-6, the J call TRBJ2-5, with D perhaps TRBD2 (7 bases). The CDR3 totals 16 residues. Germline V gene sequence: CDR1 SGHDT, CDR2 YYEEEE. V was clipped by 0 bases and J by 4 bases, with 16 bases between them. The CDR3: CASSLVKGGGTETQYF. Written as DNA, the CDR3 is TGTGCCAGCAGCTTGGTTAAGGGAGGGGGAACAGAGACCCAGTACTTC.

This clone was observed a few times. The chain carries TRBV5-6 and TRBJ1-2, with TRBD1 matching 7 bases. This CDR3 has 14 amino acids. Unmatched junction bases numbered 9, after V lost 2 bases and J lost 8 bases. Germline V gene sequence: CDR1 SGHDT, CDR2 YYEEEE. CDR3: CASSLQGLLWGYTF. The CDR3, as DNA: TGTGCCAGCAGCTTACAGGGGTTGCTATGGGGCTACACCTTC.

The chain combines TRBV11-2 with TRBJ1-4; unclear D gene. The CDR3 loop spans 14 amino acids. Germline lookup yields CDR1 SGHAT and CDR2 FQNNGV. Between the trimmed V and J ends, which lost 5 bases and 8 bases, there was a span of 15 bases. CDR3 in DNA: TGTGCCAGCAGCCCTACCCGGGGTGAAGAAAAACTGTTTTTT. This gives the protein CASSPTRGEEKLFF. Full variable domain (outside the CDR3, taken from reference TRBV11-2 and TRBJ1-4): EAGVAQSPRYKIIEKRQSVAFWCNPISGHATLYWYQQILGQGPKLLIQFQNNGVVDDSQLPKDRFSAERLKGVDSTLKIQPAKLEDSAVYLCASSPTRGEEKLFFGSGTQLSVL.

The CDR3 sequence: CASSTSGQETQYF. The CDR3 nucleotides read TGTGCCAGCAGCACTAGCGGCCAAGAGACCCAGTACTTC. The rearrangement uses TRBV2 and TRBJ2-5, with 8 bases fitting TRBD2. Looked up from germline, CDR1 is SNHLY and CDR2 is FYNNEI. The trim removed 6 bases at V and 1 base at J, leaving 1 base unmatched. This CDR3 is built from 13 residues.

The V and J genes are TRBV10-3 and TRBJ2-1; a weak D match, TRBD2 (6 bases). From germline, CDR1 is ENHRY and CDR2 SYGVKD. This CDR3 is built from 11 residues. Trimming removed 10 bases at V and 14 bases at J, with 18 bases between. The CDR3 region has the DNA TGTGCCACCCAGACTAGGCTAAAAAAGTTCTTC. Protein sequence: CATQTRLKKFF.

J is TRBJ2-7 and V is TRBV27; D not resolved. The CDR3 consists of 13 residues. The V and J ends lost 4 bases and 7 bases respectively, with 14 bases between them. Germline CDR1 and CDR2: MNHEY and SMNVEV (reference sequence). Here the CDR3 DNA reads TGTGCCAGCAGTTCCGGTTTGGGCAGGGAGCAGTACTTC. It is translated as CASSSGLGREQYF.

The chain uses TRBV6-1 and TRBJ2-1; D might be TRBD2 (6 bases). Germline-derived CDR1 and CDR2 are MNHNS and SASEGT. CDR3 length: 14 residues. V was shortened by 4 bases and J by 4 bases, with 11 bases between the two germline ends. Here the CDR3 reads CASSVGGLYNEQFF. CDR3 coding DNA: TGTGCCAGCAGTGTGGGCGGACTATACAATGAGCAGTTCTTC.

The J gene is TRBJ2-7, the V gene TRBV30; 9 bases align to TRBD2. V dropped 7 bases and J dropped 0; count of bases not matched to a gene: 19. This CDR3 comprises 18 residues. Germline V gene data show CDR1 as GTSNPN and CDR2 as SVGIG (reference sequence). The CDR3 spells CASGDPGLAPFYSYEQYF. The CDR3 coding sequence is TGTGCCTCTGGGGATCCGGGACTAGCTCCTTTTTACTCCTACGAGCAGTACTTC.

The chain carries TRBV9 and TRBJ2-2; D is unclear. The V gene's germline CDR1 is SGDLS and CDR2 YYNGEE. The CDR3 totals 12 residues. The V gene lost 5 bases and the J gene lost 3 bases, with 5 bases spanning the gap. For the CDR3, the DNA is TGTGCCAGCAGTCGGGACACCGGGGAGCTGTTTTTT. Protein sequence: CASSRDTGELFF.

CDR3 nucleotides: TGTGCCAGCAGCGCCGGGACTAGCGGGCAATCCTACAATGAGCAGTTCTTC. Its protein product is CASSAGTSGQSYNEQFF. V and J are TRBV9 and TRBJ2-1; 12 nucleotides align to TRBD2. This CDR3 has 17 residues. Per the germline V gene, CDR1 is SGDLS and CDR2 is YYNGEE. V was clipped by 3 bases and J by 1 base; unmatched bases: 5.

J is TRBJ2-5 and V is TRBV7-5; the table's D call of TRBD2 was not tested on the DNA. TRBV7-5 is deemed a pseudogene. The CDR3 spans 11 residues. The CDR3 DNA reads as TGTGTCAGAAGTCGTGAAGAGACCCAGTACTTC. Amino acid sequence: CVRSREETQYF.

The chain couples TRBV19 to TRBJ1-3, with 10 bases matching TRBD1. The germline V gene encodes CDR1 LNHDA and CDR2 SQIVND (reference sequence). The CDR3 is 16 amino acids. V lost 9 bases to trimming and J lost 4 bases; unmatched junction nucleotides: 12. The CDR3 DNA reads as TGTGCCAGCCAAGGGCGGGGACAGGGGTCCGGAAACACCATATATTTT. Amino acid sequence: CASQGRGQGSGNTIYF.

The chain is built from TRBV7-9 and TRBJ2-7; weak D call: TRBD2 (6 bases). The CDR3 is 15 residues long. V lost 3 bases and J 5 bases, leaving 17 bases between the germline ends. Per the germline V gene, CDR1 is SEHNR and CDR2 is FQNEAQ (reference sequence). CDR3 sequence: CASSFSLAKVDEQYF. CDR3 coding DNA: TGTGCCAGCAGCTTTAGCCTAGCGAAAGTCGACGAGCAGTACTTC. Full variable domain (missing parts from reference TRBV7-9 and TRBJ2-7): DTGVSQNPRHKITKRGQNVTFRCDPISEHNRLYWYRQTLGQGPEFLTYFQNEAQLEKSRLLSDRFSAERPKGSFSTLEIQRTEQGDSAMYLCASSFSLAKVDEQYFGPGTRLTVT.

This chain joins TRBV15 and TRBJ2-1; D might be TRBD1 (7 bases). Trimming removed 7 bases at V and 8 bases at J, with 21 bases between. CDR1 and CDR2 from the germline V gene are LNHNV and YYDKDF (reference sequence). This CDR3 comprises 15 residues. The CDR3 protein is CATNSRPRGADEQFF. In DNA form, the CDR3 reads TGTGCCACCAATTCGCGTCCCAGGGGGGCGGATGAGCAGTTCTTC. Drawing the rest from reference TRBV15 and TRBJ2-1, the complete variable domain is DAMVIQNPRYQVTQFGKPVTLSCSQTLNHNVMYWYQQKSSQAPKLLFHYYDKDFNNEADTPDNFQSRRPNTSFCFLDIRSPGLGDTAMYLCATNSRPRGADEQFFGPGTRLTVL.

The chain uses TRBV7-6 and TRBJ1-4; 7 bases match TRBD1. V shed 0 bases, J shed 5 bases, and the junction held 3 bases outside the gene matches. The germline CDR1 and CDR2 sequences are SGHVS and FNYEAQ. The CDR3 totals 15 residues. CDR3 region: CASSLATGTNEKLFF. Here the CDR3 DNA reads TGTGCCAGCAGCTTAGCGACAGGGACGAATGAAAAACTGTTTTTT.

V and J are TRBV5-1 and TRBJ1-3; maybe TRBD1 (5 bases). Germline V gene lookup returns CDR1 SGHRS and CDR2 YFSETQ. Trimming removed 0 bases at V and 3 bases at J, with 10 bases between. This CDR3 has 15 amino acids. In DNA, the CDR3 is TGCGCCAGCAGCTTGGGGGGGACTGGTGGAAACACCATATATTTT. This encodes CASSLGGTGGNTIYF.

The V and J genes are TRBV19 and TRBJ1-1; D not resolved. CDR3 length equals 17 residues. Looked up from germline, CDR1 is LNHDA and CDR2 is SQIVND (reference sequence). V was trimmed by 3 bases and J by 1 base, leaving 18 bases between them. In DNA form, the CDR3 reads TGTGCCAGTAGTATTAGGGTCACTAGGGATAAGAACACTGAAGCTTTCTTT. Translation: CASSIRVTRDKNTEAFF.

J is TRBJ2-1 and V is TRBV5-1; D is possibly TRBD1 (6 bases). This CDR3 is 16 amino acids long. With 0 bases removed from V and 6 bases from J, the gap between germline ends came to 16 bases. Germline assignment: CDR1 SGHRS and CDR2 YFSETQ. The CDR3 sequence: CASSLVSTGGFNEQFF. The CDR3 nucleotides are TGCGCCAGCAGCTTGGTTTCGACAGGTGGTTTCAATGAGCAGTTCTTC.

The chain combines TRBV5-8 with TRBJ2-1; 8 nucleotides line up with TRBD2. The germline V gene has CDR1 SGHTS and CDR2 YDEGEE. J was trimmed by 7 bases and V by 5 bases; bases with no gene match: 5. This CDR3 spans 13 amino acids. CDR3 bases: TGTGCCAGCAGAGTAGCTAGCGGGAATGAGCAGTTCTTC. Encoded protein: CASRVASGNEQFF. Full variable domain (missing parts from reference TRBV5-8 and TRBJ2-1): EAGVTQSPTHLIKTRGQQATLRCSPISGHTSVYWYQQALGLGLQFLLWYDEGEERNRGNFPPRFSGRQFPNYSSELNVNALELEDSALYLCASRVASGNEQFFGPGTRLTVL.

This clone has just one count. The chain couples TRBV7-2 to TRBJ2-5; 10 bases line up with TRBD2. Trimming took 0 bases from V and 4 from J; bases not matched to a gene: 2. The germline V gene encodes CDR1 SGHTA and CDR2 FQGNSA. CDR3 length equals 15 residues. The CDR3 DNA follows: TGTGCCAGCAGCTTAGCACTAGCGGGAAGAGAGACCCAGTACTTC. Translation gives CASSLALAGRETQYF.

The rearrangement uses TRBV7-6 and TRBJ2-5; 9 bases are shared with TRBD2. Germline-derived CDR1 and CDR2 are SGHVS and FNYEAQ. J was trimmed by 4 bases and V by 4 bases; bases with no gene match: 10. The CDR3 loop spans 16 amino acids. This CDR3 is CASSSPGLAFRETQYF. CDR3 bases: TGTGCCAGCAGCTCTCCGGGACTAGCTTTTCGAGAGACCCAGTACTTC.

This rearrangement joins TRBV7-9 to TRBJ1-1; the D gene is possibly TRBD1 (6 bases). The ends were cut back, 4 bases at V and 5 bases at J, with 14 bases in the middle. The CDR3 is 14 amino acids. In germline, CDR1 is SEHNR, CDR2 FQNEAQ (reference sequence). CDR3 in amino acids: CASSSNRVRTEAFF. CDR3 DNA sequence: TGTGCCAGCAGCTCGAACAGGGTAAGGACTGAAGCTTTCTTT.

V is TRBV28 and J is TRBJ2-5, with 8 bases lining up with TRBD2. Unmatched junction bases numbered 10, after V lost 5 bases and J lost 5 bases. Germline V lookup: CDR1 MDHEN, CDR2 SYDVKM. The CDR3 extends over 15 amino acids. The CDR3 spells CASSPPGGGGETQYF. In DNA, the CDR3 is TGTGCCAGCAGTCCACCCGGGGGGGGCGGGGAGACCCAGTACTTC.

The chain combines TRBV4-3 with TRBJ2-5; tentative D call: TRBD2 (5 bases). In germline, CDR1 is LGHNA, CDR2 YSLEER. This CDR3 region has 13 residues. V was trimmed by 5 bases and J by 5 bases, leaving 12 bases between them. The CDR3 DNA sequence: TGCGCCAGCAGCACCCAGTCGGGGGAGACCCAGTACTTC. Translating it yields CASSTQSGETQYF.

As concerns this clone: The identical CDR3 is also encoded by other nucleotide sequences in the sample. V is TRBV4-1 and J is TRBJ1-2; D is undetermined. The CDR3 extends over 14 amino acids. The germline V gene has CDR1 MGHRA and CDR2 YSYEKL. V lost 0 bases, J lost 7 bases, and 12 bases lay in between. CDR3 region: CASSQDLLSPGYTF. CDR3 DNA: TGCGCCAGCAGCCAAGATCTCCTGTCCCCTGGCTACACCTTC.